Given below is one T cell receptor (beta chain) in context. Its antigen is undetermined. Assay used: immunoSEQ multiplex PCR; TCRdb lists only in-frame clones, some missing. The data hold roughly 2 million clones, with approximately 95% observed a single time. The CDR3 loop spans 12 amino acids. The germline V and J ends were trimmed by 8 bases and 5 bases, with 9 bases remaining between them. Germline lookup yields CDR1 MDHEN and CDR2 SYDVKM. This record comes from a study of shared clonotypes between healthy human individuals. Points from the study as a whole: Among donors, clonotype sharing was expected to be affected by sequencing depth.

The sample consisted of naive CD4+ T cells sorted from blood. The subset is: CD45RA+ positively selected. The J gene is TRBJ2-2, the V gene TRBV28; D may be TRBD2 (6 bases). This receptor was taken from a man between 18 and 35 years old in good health. CDR3 in DNA: TGTGCCAGCGGAGGGACTACCGGGGAGCTGTTTTTT. Amino acids: CASGGTTGELFF.